This TCR beta chain was recorded in a study of long-term antiretroviral therapy in people with HIV. Version v3.0 of the immunoSEQ assay was performed at survey level. Some clones are missing from TCRdb's copy, which holds only in-frame ones; the method was immunoSEQ multiplex PCR. This sample has tens of thousands of clones, with more than 90% found just once. This clone has more than one count but fewer than ten. Germline V CDR1 and CDR2: GTSNPN, SVGIG (reference sequence). After removal of 2 bases from V and 2 bases from J, the junction contained 1 base not matched to a gene. The CDR3 loop spans 15 amino acids.

The clonotype was recovered from a woman in her forties or fifties with HIV. The chain is built from TRBV30 and TRBJ1-6; 9 positions agree with TRBD1. The sequencing here drew on unsorted PBMCs, taken 3.7 years after starting antiretroviral therapy. The CDR3 sequence is CAWSTGGAYNSPLHF. In DNA, the CDR3 is TGTGCCTGGAGTACAGGGGGCGCCTATAATTCACCCCTCCACTTT.